This is a list of T cell receptor beta chains from one sample in a study of T-cell reconstitution after alpha-beta-depleted transplantation in children. MiXCR was run by TCRdb on the PCR reads, yielding one entry per CDR3 protein. The table records 200,000 to 250,000 distinct CDR3 sequences, 9.5% to 13% of them present only once. The specimen was PBMCs, collected before TCRalphabeta/CD19-depleted stem cell transplant. These receptor sequences come from a child in the first two years of life with acute myeloid leukemia, due to receive a stem cell transplant. Both conserved end residues are part of each CDR3. Fields, in order: clone size, CDR3 length, V gene, J gene, D gene, CDR3 protein, CDR3 DNA. A D gene is named only where the DNA matches it firmly. Expanded clones get a size class; other rows say once, few or many, or leave the size out.

few	17	TRBV7-6	TRBJ2-1	TRBD2	CASSPPTSGKSYNEQFF	TGTGCCAGCAGCCCGCCGACTAGCGGGAAGTCCTACAATGAGCAGTTCTTC
many	14	TRBV14	TRBJ1-5	NA	CASSLLRENQPQHF	TGTGCCAGCAGCCTTCTCAGGGAAAATCAGCCCCAGCATTTT
many	14	TRBV20-1	TRBJ2-1	NA	CSARAGTDYNEQFF	TGCAGTGCTAGAGCAGGTACGGACTACAATGAGCAGTTCTTC
many	12	TRBV20-1	TRBJ2-7	NA	CSAGDPLNEQYF	TGCAGTGCGGGGGACCCACTGAACGAGCAGTACTTC
many	14	TRBV6-5	TRBJ1-2	TRBD1	CASRLGQGDYGYTF	TGTGCCAGCAGATTAGGACAGGGGGACTATGGCTACACCTTC
many	16	TRBV5-1	TRBJ2-7	TRBD2	CASSLTGTSGRAEQYF	TGCGCCAGCAGCTTGACCGGGACTAGCGGGAGGGCCGAGCAGTACTTC
many	16	TRBV9	TRBJ2-2	NA	CASSATGSGNTGELFF	TGTGCCAGCAGCGCGACCGGGAGCGGAAACACCGGGGAGCTGTTTTTT
few	20	TRBV7-6	TRBJ2-4	NA	CASSFTPPVAGSLAKNIQYF	TGTGCCAGCAGCTTTACCCCCCCTGTGGCGGGCTCCCTAGCCAAAAACATTCAGTACTTC
many	17	TRBV15	TRBJ2-3	NA	CATSREGSAGTTDTQYF	TGTGCCACCAGCAGAGAGGGTTCGGCAGGGACCACAGATACGCAGTATTTT
few	12	TRBV5-4	TRBJ2-3	NA	CASSFEAHTQYF	TGTGCCAGCAGCTTTGAGGCCCATACGCAGTATTTT
many	14	TRBV6-1	TRBJ2-3	NA	CASSLGLTTDTQYF	TGTGCCAGCAGCCTTGGACTTACCACAGATACGCAGTATTTT
many	14	TRBV6-1	TRBJ2-2	TRBD1	CASRRDRGLGELFF	TGTGCCAGCCGGCGGGACAGGGGGCTTGGGGAGCTGTTTTTT
NA	20	TRBV20-1	TRBJ2-1	TRBD2	CSARPTGTSGELRLGNEQFF	TGCAGTGCTAGGCCCACGGGGACTAGCGGGGAGCTGCGCCTGGGGAATGAGCAGTTCTTC
many	14	TRBV5-1	TRBJ2-7	NA	CASSVRGFGDEQYF	TGCGCCAGCAGCGTCCGCGGGTTCGGGGACGAGCAGTACTTC
many	15	TRBV5-1	TRBJ2-7	TRBD1	CASSPTSTGDHEQYF	TGCGCCAGCAGCCCAACTTCGACAGGGGATCACGAGCAGTACTTC
many	16	TRBV18	TRBJ2-2	TRBD2	CASSPGLAEYSGELFF	TGTGCCAGCTCACCGGGACTAGCGGAGTATTCCGGGGAGCTGTTTTTT
many	14	TRBV27	TRBJ2-7	NA	CASSLLGVGTEQYF	TGTGCCAGCAGTTTATTGGGGGTGGGGACGGAGCAGTACTTC
many	14	TRBV20-1	TRBJ1-5	TRBD1	CSAMAGGGNQPQHF	TGCAGTGCTATGGCAGGGGGCGGCAATCAGCCCCAGCATTTT